The text below deals with one TCR beta chain. Its cognate antigen is unknown. These data come from a study of T cell responses to AZD1222 COVID-19 vaccine. Study-wide results and caveats: Baseline seropositives among AZD1222 recipients totaled only five to seven. Females made up more of the donors, who were largely white British, and clonal diversity may have come out too low. Only after the peak T cell response were repertoires sampled.

Some clones are missing from TCRdb's copy, which holds only in-frame ones; the method was immunoSEQ multiplex PCR. This table holds about 140,000 clones. From germline, CDR1 is MGHRA and CDR2 YSYEKL. The V gene end was trimmed by 3 bases and the J gene end by 7 bases; junction bases not matched to a gene: 13. The CDR3 has 16 amino acids. Sequencing was done on a sample of peripheral blood. This TCR came from an adult in good health. The gene calls are TRBV4-1 and TRBJ1-1; 8 bases fit TRBD1. The CDR3 sequence is CASSHPLGNRGDEAFF. The CDR3 DNA sequence: TGCGCCAGCAGCCATCCCCTCGGAAACAGGGGGGATGAAGCTTTCTTT.